The 24 T cell receptor beta chains reported below all come from one sample, sequenced in a study of blood T cell repertoires in COVID-19 (TCRdb year 2020). The receptor library was made with the immunoSEQ multiplex PCR assay. Drawn from immuneACCESS, this table holds only the in-frame rearrangements with V and J called that TCRdb kept. Clones are partly lost; checked studies trace under half to an unresolved V gene and leave the rest unexplained. The sample table records roughly 57,000 clones; approximately 79% of these occur just once. Around 3.5% of the sample is in the top ten clones. Sequencing input: peripheral blood. The origin of the receptors is a man in his sixties with acute or convalescent COVID-19.

The CDR3 is CASSEVKAGGMNEQFF. The CDR3 DNA reads as TGTGCCAGCAGTGAGGTCAAGGCGGGGGGGATGAATGAGCAGTTCTTC. This chain uses TRBV2 with TRBJ2-1; 9 nucleotides agree with TRBD2. The CDR3 runs to 16 residues. Germline-derived CDR1 and CDR2 are SNHLY and FYNNEI. V lost 3 bases, J lost 7 bases, and 10 bases stayed unmatched.

This clone has ten or more counts. The chain recombines TRBV2 with TRBJ1-1, with TRBD1 identical over 9 bases. The V gene end was trimmed by 6 bases and the J gene end by 5 bases; junction bases not matched to a gene: 1. This CDR3 comprises 12 residues. The V gene's germline CDR1 is SNHLY and CDR2 FYNNEI. CDR3 protein: CASRGTGTEAFF. CDR3 nucleotides: TGTGCCAGCAGGGGGACAGGGACTGAAGCTTTCTTT.

This sequence joins TRBV5-5 and TRBJ1-4; D not certain. Germline V gene data show CDR1 as SGHKS and CDR2 as YYEKEE (reference sequence). Trimming stripped 7 bases from V and 0 bases from J, with 16 bases between. The CDR3 contains 16 residues. This CDR3 reads CASRNRGTATNEKLFF. The CDR3 DNA is TGTGCCAGCCGAAATAGAGGAACTGCAACTAATGAAAAACTGTTTTTT.

This chain links TRBV4-1 with TRBJ1-4; D is unclear. The CDR3 extends over 16 amino acids. The V end lost 1 base, the J end lost 6 bases, and 15 bases lay between the germline ends. CDR1 is MGHRA and CDR2 is YSYEKL in the germline V gene. The CDR3 spells CASSQVRGRRYEKLFF. The CDR3 DNA sequence: TGCGCCAGCAGCCAAGTGAGAGGGCGGAGGTATGAAAAACTGTTTTTT.

The chain recombines TRBV29-1 with TRBJ1-2; D perhaps matches TRBD1 (5 bases). Germline CDR1 SQVTM, CDR2 ANQGSEA. This CDR3 spans 12 amino acids. Deletions cut 6 bases from V and 8 bases from J, with 16 bases between. CDR3: CSVGDRLVGYTF. In DNA, the CDR3 is TGCAGCGTCGGCGACAGACTCGTGGGCTACACCTTC.

The CDR3, as DNA: TGCGCCAGCAGCTTCCTCGGACAGGATGGCTACACCTTC. Translating it yields CASSFLGQDGYTF. The rearrangement joins TRBV5-1 to TRBJ1-2; the match to TRBD1 covers 7 bases. Unmatched junction bases numbered 4, after V lost 2 bases and J lost 6 bases. The germline V gene encodes CDR1 SGHRS and CDR2 YFSETQ. CDR3 size: 13 residues.

This chain joins TRBV7-6 and TRBJ2-7; 8 positions agree with TRBD2. After removal of 1 base from V and 2 bases from J, the junction contained 7 bases not matched to a gene. Germline V lookup: CDR1 SGHVS, CDR2 FNYEAQ. The CDR3 consists of 16 residues. In nucleotides, the CDR3 is TGTGCCAGCAGCTTAGGGAGCGGGGGCCCTACCTACGAGCAGTACTTC. Protein: CASSLGSGGPTYEQYF.

The V and J genes are TRBV6-6 and TRBJ1-5; 8 nucleotides match TRBD1. Germline V lookup: CDR1 MNHNY, CDR2 SVGAGI (reference sequence). Losses at the gene ends were 0 bases for V and 7 bases for J; bases not matched to a gene: 2. The CDR3 length is 14 residues. The CDR3 is CASSYSGQGQPQHF. Written as DNA, the CDR3 is TGTGCCAGCAGTTACTCCGGACAGGGACAGCCCCAGCATTTT.

This sequence joins TRBV28 and TRBJ1-2, with D perhaps matching TRBD1 (5 bases). This CDR3 spans 12 amino acids. Germline CDR1 reads MDHEN; CDR2 reads SYDVKM. With 7 bases removed from V and 4 bases from J, the gap between germline ends came to 10 bases. CDR3 in DNA: TGTGCCAGCACCGACAGTCTCTATGGCTACACCTTC. It is translated as CASTDSLYGYTF.

The V and J genes are TRBV7-9 and TRBJ2-1, with 13 bases matching TRBD2. The germline V gene encodes CDR1 SEHNR and CDR2 FQNEAQ (reference sequence). The CDR3 spans 19 residues. V shed 5 bases, J shed 0 bases, and the junction held 10 bases outside the gene matches. The CDR3 spells CASSVGRLAGGYSYNEQFF. The CDR3 coding sequence is TGTGCCAGCAGCGTAGGGCGACTAGCGGGGGGCTACTCCTACAATGAGCAGTTCTTC.

The chain is built from TRBV11-2 and TRBJ2-5; 8 positions match TRBD1. Germline assignment: CDR1 SGHAT and CDR2 FQNNGV. The CDR3 runs 13 residues. V lost 3 bases to trimming and J lost 4 bases; unmatched junction nucleotides: 1. CDR3 protein: CASSFTGGETQYF. In DNA, the CDR3 is TGTGCCAGCAGCTTTACAGGGGGAGAGACCCAGTACTTC. Combining the CDR3 with reference TRBV11-2 and TRBJ2-5 gives the whole variable domain EAGVAQSPRYKIIEKRQSVAFWCNPISGHATLYWYQQILGQGPKLLIQFQNNGVVDDSQLPKDRFSAERLKGVDSTLKIQPAKLEDSAVYLCASSFTGGETQYFGPGTRLLVL.

The chain combines TRBV14 with TRBJ2-1, with 11 bases identical to TRBD1. This CDR3 region has 16 residues. The V gene's germline CDR1 is SGHDN and CDR2 FVKESK. V lost 5 bases and J lost 9; bases outside the gene matches: 12. In nucleotides, the CDR3 is TGTGCCAGCAGCGCAACCGGACAGGGGGCGCAGAGTGAGCAGTTCTTC. Translation: CASSATGQGAQSEQFF.

This clone was counted a few times. The rearrangement joins TRBV5-1 to TRBJ1-3; 9 bases agree with TRBD1. CDR3 length: 14 residues. Germline values: CDR1 SGHRS, CDR2 YFSETQ. With 4 bases clipped from V and 6 bases from J, the junction kept 5 bases outside the gene matches. CDR3 region: CASSPGQGVNTIYF. Written as DNA, the CDR3 is TGCGCCAGCAGCCCGGGACAGGGAGTAAACACCATATATTTT.

This chain connects TRBV12-3 or TRBV12-4 to TRBJ1-1; 8 bases align to TRBD1. V shed 4 bases and J 11 bases; nucleotides not matched to a gene: 3. The CDR3 extends over 11 amino acids. DNA for the CDR3: TGTGCCAGCAGTTCAGGGGGCCGGGCTTTCTTT. This sequence encodes CASSSGGRAFF.

This clone appeared many times. The rearrangement links TRBV19 to TRBJ2-2, with D possibly TRBD2 on 6 matching bases. Germline loops: CDR1 LNHDA, CDR2 SQIVND (reference sequence). This CDR3 comprises 18 residues. The V and J ends lost 3 bases and 2 bases respectively, with 19 bases between them. CDR3 DNA: TGTGCCAGTAGTATTAGGGGAGGATGGGACTCTAACACCGGGGAGCTGTTTTTT. It encodes CASSIRGGWDSNTGELFF.

The rearrangement links TRBV10-2 to TRBJ1-2; TRBD1 is a possible D gene (6 bases). V dropped 10 bases and J dropped 3 bases, with 21 bases sitting between them. Germline assignment: CDR1 WSHSY and CDR2 SAAADI. This CDR3 region has 15 residues. CDR3 bases: TGCGCCACTCGACAGGATGCCTATGGGGACTATGGCTACACCTTC. Its protein is CATRQDAYGDYGYTF.

The J gene is TRBJ2-7, the V gene TRBV7-9; D is ambiguous. The ends were cut back, 3 bases at V and 2 bases at J, with 11 bases in the middle. CDR1 is SEHNR, CDR2 FQNEAQ, per germline (reference sequence). CDR3 length: 14 amino acids. CDR3 loop: CASSFGGPPYEQYF. CDR3 nucleotides: TGTGCCAGCAGCTTTGGTGGGCCCCCCTACGAGCAGTACTTC.

V and J are TRBV13 and TRBJ2-1; D is uncertain. Germline loops: CDR1 PRHDT, CDR2 FYEKMQ (reference sequence). The V gene lost 5 bases and the J gene lost 5 bases, with 7 bases spanning the gap. CDR3 size: 12 residues. The CDR3 sequence: CASSTYHNEQFF. The CDR3 region has the DNA TGTGCCAGCAGCACTTACCACAATGAGCAGTTCTTC.

This sequence joins TRBV7-3 and TRBJ1-2; 10 bases are shared with TRBD1. The germline V gene encodes CDR1 SGHTA and CDR2 FQGTGA. V shed 5 bases and J 8 bases; nucleotides not matched to a gene: 8. The CDR3 is made up of 14 amino acids. CDR3 in amino acids: CASSLGQGEEGYTF. The CDR3 nucleotides are TGTGCCAGCAGCCTCGGACAGGGGGAGGAAGGCTACACCTTC.

The chain carries TRBV9 and TRBJ2-3, with D perhaps matching TRBD2 (5 bases). Germline V gene lookup returns CDR1 SGDLS and CDR2 YYNGEE. The length of the CDR3 is 16 residues. Trimming removed 3 bases at V and 3 bases at J, with 17 bases between. CDR3: CASSASAALTTDTQYF. The CDR3 nucleotides are TGTGCCAGCAGCGCTTCAGCGGCGCTCACAACAGATACGCAGTATTTT.

V is TRBV9 and J is TRBJ2-1; 8 nucleotides agree with TRBD1. The V and J ends lost 3 bases and 3 bases, in that order; junction bases with no gene match: 11. Per germline, CDR1 SGDLS and CDR2 YYNGEE. The CDR3 contains 17 residues. CDR3 DNA: TGTGCCAGCAGCGGGCCAAGGGGACAGGCAGACTACAATGAGCAGTTCTTC. Translating gives CASSGPRGQADYNEQFF.

The chain links TRBV6-6 to TRBJ2-3; D is perhaps TRBD2 (6 bases). Germline V gene lookup returns CDR1 MNHNY and CDR2 SVGAGI (reference sequence). Trimming left V 5 bases short and J 11 bases short, with 17 bases between. The CDR3 runs 13 residues. The CDR3, as DNA: TGTGCCAGCAGTCCCCCGGAGGGTGGTATGCAGTATTTT. Its translation: CASSPPEGGMQYF.

The CDR3 is CASSPAGTGGYKGYTF. CDR3 in DNA: TGTGCCAGCAGCCCAGCCGGGACAGGGGGTTATAAGGGCTACACCTTC. The chain combines TRBV5-4 with TRBJ1-2, with 11 bases that match TRBD1. CDR1 is SGHNT and CDR2 is YYREEE in the germline V gene (reference sequence). After removal of 4 bases from V and 8 bases from J, the junction contained 13 bases not matched to a gene. The CDR3 length is 16 residues.

The chain is built from TRBV5-1 and TRBJ2-5, with 7 nucleotides matching TRBD2. V lost 1 base to trimming and J lost 3 bases; unmatched junction nucleotides: 3. The CDR3 extends over 14 amino acids. Per the germline V gene, CDR1 is SGHRS and CDR2 is YFSETQ. DNA of the CDR3: TGCGCCAGCAGCTTGACAACTAGCGAAGAGACCCAGTACTTC. Translating gives CASSLTTSEETQYF. The full variable domain, with the rest looked up from reference TRBV5-1 and TRBJ2-5, is KAGVTQTPRYLIKTRGQQVTLSCSPISGHRSVSWYQQTPGQGLQFLFEYFSETQRNKGNFPGRFSGRQFSNSRSEMNVSTLELGDSALYLCASSLTTSEETQYFGPGTRLLVL.